This T cell receptor (beta chain) was sequenced for a study of T cells in Graves' hyperthyroidism and ophthalmopathy. A few counts support this clonotype. Per the germline V gene, CDR1 is MGHRA and CDR2 is YSYEKL. The V end lost 4 bases, the J end lost 0 bases, and 20 bases lay between the germline ends. CDR3 length equals 18 residues. Investigators excluded patients with uncontrolled infection, other autoimmune disease, pregnancy or lactation. Blood was drawn at first hyperthyroidism diagnosis, before any ophthalmopathy symptoms. Amplified TCR beta CDR3 regions came from RNA transcripts. First-round RT-PCR with HTBI primers amplified the TCR CDR3 region. TCRdb itself ran the multiplex PCR reads through MiXCR, one entry per CDR3 protein. In the table there are 300,000 to 450,000 distinct CDR3 sequences, approximately 18% of which are singletons.

The chain couples TRBV4-1 to TRBJ2-3, with D perhaps TRBD1 (6 bases). Source material: blood. The TCR was taken from a woman aged 25 to 39 with Graves' hyperthyroidism that later progressed to Graves' ophthalmopathy. The CDR3 sequence: CASSPAAGGGTSTDTQYF. The CDR3 DNA reads TGCGCCAGCAGCCCCGCGGCGGGTGGGGGCACGAGCACAGATACGCAGTATTTT.